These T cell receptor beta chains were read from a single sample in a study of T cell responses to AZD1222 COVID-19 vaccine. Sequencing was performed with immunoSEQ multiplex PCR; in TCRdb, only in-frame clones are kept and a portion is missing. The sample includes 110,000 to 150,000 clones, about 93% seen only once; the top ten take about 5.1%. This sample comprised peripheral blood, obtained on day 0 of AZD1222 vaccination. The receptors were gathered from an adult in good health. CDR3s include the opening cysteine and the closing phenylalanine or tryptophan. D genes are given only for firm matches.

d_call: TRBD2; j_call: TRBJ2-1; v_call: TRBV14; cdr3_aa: CASSQPRGLAGGNNEQFF; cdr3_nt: TGTGCCAGCAGCCAACCTAGAGGACTAGCGGGAGGTAACAATGAGCAGTTCTTC
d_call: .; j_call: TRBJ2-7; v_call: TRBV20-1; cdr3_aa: CSARDIEQYF; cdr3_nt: TGCAGTGCTAGAGATATCGAGCAGTACTTC
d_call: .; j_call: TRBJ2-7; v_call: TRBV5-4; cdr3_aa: CASSLGDTEQYF; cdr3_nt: TGTGCCAGCAGCTTGGGAGACACAGAGCAGTACTTC
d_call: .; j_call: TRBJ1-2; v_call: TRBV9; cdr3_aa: CASSVGGGWHGYTF; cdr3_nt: TGTGCCAGCAGCGTAGGTGGAGGTTGGCACGGCTACACCTTC
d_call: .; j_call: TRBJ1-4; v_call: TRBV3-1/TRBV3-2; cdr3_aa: CASSPSGVANEKLFF; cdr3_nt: TGTGCCAGCAGCCCCTCGGGGGTGGCTAATGAAAAACTGTTTTTT
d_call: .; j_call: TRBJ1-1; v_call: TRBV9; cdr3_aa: CASSRQRNTEAFF; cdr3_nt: TGTGCCAGCAGTAGACAGCGGAACACTGAAGCTTTCTTT
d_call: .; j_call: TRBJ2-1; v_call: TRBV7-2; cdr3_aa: CASSTWTGGNEQFF; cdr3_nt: TGTGCCAGCAGCACCTGGACCGGGGGCAATGAGCAGTTCTTC
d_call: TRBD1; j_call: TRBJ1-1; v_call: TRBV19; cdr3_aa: CASSIAGTGLTEAFF; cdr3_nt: TGTGCCAGTAGTATAGCAGGGACAGGGCTGACTGAAGCTTTCTTT
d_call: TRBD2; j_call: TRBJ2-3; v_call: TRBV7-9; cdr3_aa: CASSLAQTSGTDTQYF; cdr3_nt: TGTGCCAGCAGCTTAGCTCAGACTAGCGGGACAGATACGCAGTATTTT
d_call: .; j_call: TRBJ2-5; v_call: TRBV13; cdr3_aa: CASSLEETQYF; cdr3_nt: TGTGCCAGCAGCTTGGAAGAGACCCAGTACTTC
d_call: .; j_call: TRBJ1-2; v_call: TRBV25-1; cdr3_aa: CASSEAWGGGYTF; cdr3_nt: TGTGCCAGCAGTGAAGCGTGGGGTGGCGGCTACACCTTC
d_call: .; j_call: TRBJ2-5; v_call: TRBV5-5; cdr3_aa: CASSSLRETQYF; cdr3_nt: TGTGCCAGCAGCTCCCTCCGGGAGACCCAGTACTTC
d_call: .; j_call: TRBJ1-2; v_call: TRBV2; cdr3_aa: CASSENPGRHGYTF; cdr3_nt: TGTGCCAGCAGTGAAAACCCAGGGCGTCATGGCTACACCTTC
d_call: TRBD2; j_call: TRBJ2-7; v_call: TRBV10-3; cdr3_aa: CAIRHPDGGDYEQYF; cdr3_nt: TGTGCCATCAGACACCCGGATGGGGGGGACTACGAGCAGTACTTC
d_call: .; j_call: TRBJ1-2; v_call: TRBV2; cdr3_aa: CASSARYGYTF; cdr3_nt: TGTGCCAGCAGTGCCCGATATGGCTACACCTTC
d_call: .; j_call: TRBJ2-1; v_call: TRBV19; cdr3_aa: CASSISDEQFF; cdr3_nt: TGTGCCAGTAGTATAAGCGATGAGCAGTTCTTC
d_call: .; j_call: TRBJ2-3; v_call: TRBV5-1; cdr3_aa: CASSLGGSGRTDTQYF; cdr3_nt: TGCGCCAGCAGCTTGGGTGGTAGCGGTCGTACGGATACGCAGTATTTT